The present T cell receptor beta chain was sequenced within a study of blood T cell repertoires in COVID-19. Study-wide context: Spain, Italy and the United States supplied samples that represented acute and convalescent COVID-19. The analysed material was cDNA or gDNA that came from T cells, B-cell-depleted T cells, or PBMCs.

Study processing details: Estimates of nucleated cell counts were drawn from the amplification of reference gene primers. Profiled with immunoSEQ multiplex PCR; TCRdb holds only in-frame clones, not every one. That table supplies the V and J calls and clone size; D and trimming were determined from the DNA. Found here are some 300,000 clones, about 87% of them singletons; the top ten hold just under 6.5%. In Seattle, patients joined the study during active infection and were tracked longitudinally. This TCR was sampled from a woman aged 50 to 60 with COVID-19, enrolled during active disease. Sequencing was carried out using peripheral blood.

Written as DNA, the CDR3 is TGTGCCAGCAGGTCTAGCGGAAATTACAATGAGCAGTTCTTC. This codes for CASRSSGNYNEQFF. This chain uses TRBV6-6 with TRBJ2-1; 7 nucleotides line up with TRBD2. This CDR3 has 14 amino acids. Germline V CDR1 and CDR2: MNHNY, SVGAGI (reference sequence). V lost 6 bases to trimming and J lost 4 bases; unmatched junction nucleotides: 6.